This T cell receptor beta chain stems from a study of immune cell composition in non-small cell lung cancer. Details on this clone: Its antigen is undetermined.

The germline V gene encodes CDR1 SGHAT and CDR2 FQNNGV. With 5 bases removed from V and 9 bases from J, the gap between germline ends came to 20 bases. This CDR3 is built from 15 residues. Study conclusions and caveats: Tumour-associated clones >0.5% occurred in approximately 34% of adenocarcinomas, roughly 75% of squamous. Tumour TCR-beta clonality was not significantly tied to smoking pack-years. Squamous lung tumours showed higher top 10 clone scores and clonality than adenocarcinomas.

Sequenced by immunoSEQ multiplex PCR; TCRdb stores in-frame clones only, minus some. This sample carries around 2,500 clones, around 78% of them seen once, and the ten largest clones take roughly 8.7%. Sequenced: lung tumor tissue. The rearrangement joins TRBV11-2 to TRBJ2-1; D perhaps matches TRBD2 (6 bases). This receptor was obtained from a human donor with non-small cell lung cancer. The CDR3 is CASSPWGSGAGEQFF. The DNA of the CDR3 is TGTGCCAGCAGCCCCTGGGGTAGCGGAGCGGGTGAGCAGTTCTTC.